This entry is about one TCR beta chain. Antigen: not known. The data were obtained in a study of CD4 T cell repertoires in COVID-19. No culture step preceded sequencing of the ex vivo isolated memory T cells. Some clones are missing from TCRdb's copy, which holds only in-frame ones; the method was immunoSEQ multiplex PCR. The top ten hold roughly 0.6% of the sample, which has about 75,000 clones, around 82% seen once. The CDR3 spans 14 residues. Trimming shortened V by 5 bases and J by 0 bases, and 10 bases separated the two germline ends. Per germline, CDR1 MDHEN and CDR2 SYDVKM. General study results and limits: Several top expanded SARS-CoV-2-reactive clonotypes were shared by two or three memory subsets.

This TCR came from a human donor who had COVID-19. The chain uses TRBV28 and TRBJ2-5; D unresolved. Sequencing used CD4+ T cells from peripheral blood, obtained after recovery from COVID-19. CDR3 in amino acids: CASSAPEYQETQYF. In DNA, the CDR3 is TGTGCCAGCAGTGCTCCAGAGTACCAAGAGACCCAGTACTTC.